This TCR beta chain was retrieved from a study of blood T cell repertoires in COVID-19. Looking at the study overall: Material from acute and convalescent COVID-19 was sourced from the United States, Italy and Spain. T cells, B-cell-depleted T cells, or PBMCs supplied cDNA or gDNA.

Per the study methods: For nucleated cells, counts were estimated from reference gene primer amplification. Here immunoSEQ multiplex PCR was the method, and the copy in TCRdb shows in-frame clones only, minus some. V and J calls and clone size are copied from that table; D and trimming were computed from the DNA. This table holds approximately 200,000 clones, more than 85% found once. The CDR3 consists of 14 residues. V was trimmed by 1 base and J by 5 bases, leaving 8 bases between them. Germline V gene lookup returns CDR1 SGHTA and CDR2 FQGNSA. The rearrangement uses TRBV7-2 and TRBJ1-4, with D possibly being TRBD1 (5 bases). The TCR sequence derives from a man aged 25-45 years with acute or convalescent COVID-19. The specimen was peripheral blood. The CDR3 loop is CASSLGQSNEKLFF. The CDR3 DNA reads TGTGCCAGCAGCTTAGGACAGTCCAATGAAAAACTGTTTTTT.